The 25 T cell receptor beta chains reported below all come from one sample, sequenced in a study of human T cells and chemical hapten exposure. The time point denotes: patch test 3, about 24 weeks after DPC sensitization. The treatment here: therapeutic diphenylcyclopropenone sensitization with weekly scalp DPC. TCRdb fed the RACE reads into MiXCR, producing one record per CDR3 protein. In the table there are more than 95,000 distinct CDR3 sequences, under 35% of which are singletons. Specimen: whole blood, collected in connection with sensitization to the hapten diphenylcyclopropenone (DPC). Receptors were obtained from a man in his forties or fifties with alopecia areata. Some clones in this sample may be carry-over from other donors' samples.

This clonotype was seen many times. The chain has TRBV24-1 and TRBJ2-7, with 10 bases lining up with TRBD1. The J segment lost 2 bases and the V segment lost 5 bases, leaving 5 bases of the junction unmatched. The V gene's germline CDR1 is KGHDR and CDR2 SFDVKD. The CDR3 covers 15 residues. The CDR3 DNA sequence: TGTGCCACCAGTGCCGGACAGGGGGAAACCTACGAGCAGTACGTC. This translates into CATSAGQGETYEQYV.

V usage is TRBV7-8 and J usage is TRBJ2-3; D is unclear. Trimming left V 5 bases short and J 3 bases short, with 9 bases between. CDR3 size: 13 residues. Per the germline V gene, CDR1 is SGHVS and CDR2 is FQNEAQ. This CDR3 reads CASSPIRTDTQYF. The DNA of the CDR3 is TGTGCCAGCAGCCCTATCAGAACAGATACGCAGTATTTT.

This chain links TRBV10-3 with TRBJ2-3; perhaps TRBD2 as D (6 bases). The CDR3 runs 14 residues. Germline lookup yields CDR1 ENHRY and CDR2 SYGVKD. V shed 10 bases and J shed 3 bases, with 17 bases lying between them. The CDR3 DNA is TGTGCCAGCCGAGGTGGAGGGACTACAGATACGCAGTATTTT. This sequence encodes CASRGGGTTDTQYF.

The chain employs TRBV7-2 and TRBJ1-2; no reliable D call. V gave up 4 bases and J gave up 0 bases, with 9 bases separating them. The germline gives CDR1 SGHTA, CDR2 FQGNSA. CDR3 length: 14 amino acids. As DNA, the CDR3 is TGTGCCAGCAGCTCCATGAGCGCTAACTATGGCTACACCTTC. This translates into CASSSMSANYGYTF.

V gene TRBV7-6 combines with J gene TRBJ2-2, with 9 bases fitting TRBD1. V dropped 5 bases and J dropped 6; count of bases not matched to a gene: 7. CDR1 is SGHVS and CDR2 is FNYEAQ in the germline V gene. The CDR3 totals 15 residues. The CDR3, as DNA: TGTGCCAGCAGCCACCGGACAGGGGAGGCCGGGGAGCTGTTTTTT. It specifies CASSHRTGEAGELFF. The variable domain in full, completed from reference TRBV7-6 and TRBJ2-2, reads GAGVSQSPRYKVTKRGQDVALRCDPISGHVSLYWYRQALGQGPEFLTYFNYEAQQDKSGLPNDRFSAERPEGSISTLTIQRTEQRDSAMYRCASSHRTGEAGELFFGEGSRLTVL.

In its sample, this clonotype was seen a few times. This chain uses TRBV7-2 with TRBJ2-1; D call uncertain. V lost 2 bases to trimming and J lost 0 bases, with 11 bases between them. Germline CDR1 reads SGHTA; CDR2 reads FQGNSA. CDR3 length: 16 amino acids. The CDR3 DNA is TGTGCCAGCAGCTTATCTCTTGTGAGCTCCTACAATGAGCAGTTCTTC. It is translated as CASSLSLVSSYNEQFF.

The J gene is TRBJ2-6, the V gene TRBV7-3, with a possible D match to TRBD1 (6 bases). CDR3 size: 16 residues. Trimming left V 5 bases short and J 4 bases short, with 15 bases between. In germline, CDR1 is SGHTA, CDR2 FQGTGA. This CDR3 reads CASSPQGFSGANVLTF. For the CDR3, the DNA is TGTGCCAGCAGCCCCCAGGGGTTCTCCGGGGCCAACGTCCTGACTTTC.

This clonotype was counted a few times. This sequence joins TRBV4-3 and TRBJ2-1; TRBD2 agrees at 10 bases. The V gene's germline CDR1 is LGHNA and CDR2 YSLEER. There are 17 residues in the CDR3. Trimming took 4 bases from V and 7 from J; bases not matched to a gene: 13. CDR3 nucleotides: TGCGCCAGCAGCCTCCTTCGAGCGGGAGGGGGGGGGAATGAGCAGTTCTTC. The encoded protein is CASSLLRAGGGGNEQFF.

V usage is TRBV10-3 and J usage is TRBJ2-7; D is ambiguous. Trimming shortened V by 3 bases and J by 5 bases, and 5 bases separated the two germline ends. CDR3 length: 11 residues. Germline CDR1 ENHRY, CDR2 SYGVKD. The CDR3 here is CAISELHEQYF. CDR3 nucleotide sequence: TGTGCCATCAGTGAACTTCACGAGCAGTACTTC.

V and J are TRBV7-2 and TRBJ1-6; unclear D gene. Germline CDR1 and CDR2: SGHTA and FQGNSA. Between the trimmed V and J ends, which lost 1 base and 0 bases, there was a span of 7 bases. The CDR3 sequence is 16 residues long. The DNA for the CDR3 is TGTGCCAGCAGCTTAGGGTTGAGCTCCTATAATTCACCCCTCCACTTT. It translates to CASSLGLSSYNSPLHF.

The chain joins TRBV7-2 to TRBJ1-6; D gene uncertain. Looked up from germline, CDR1 is SGHTA and CDR2 is FQGNSA. V lost 3 bases and J 7 bases, leaving 10 bases between the germline ends. The CDR3 totals 14 residues. The CDR3 protein is CASSFRGENSPLHF. CDR3 in DNA: TGTGCCAGCAGCTTCCGGGGAGAAAATTCACCCCTCCACTTT.

This clonotype is deemed medium-sized. In DNA form, the CDR3 reads TGTGCCAGCAGCACCCCCGATAGGGTGCGGGGTCAAGAGACCCAGTACTTC. Encoded protein: CASSTPDRVRGQETQYF. The chain is built from TRBV13 and TRBJ2-5; D possibly corresponds to TRBD2 (6 bases). The germline V and J ends were trimmed by 5 bases and 2 bases, with 21 bases remaining between them. Germline values: CDR1 PRHDT, CDR2 FYEKMQ (reference sequence). The CDR3 contains 17 residues.

The J gene is TRBJ2-2, the V gene TRBV5-1; tentative D call: TRBD2 (5 bases). The length of the CDR3 is 16 residues. V lost 4 bases, J lost 2 bases, and 15 bases lay in between. Germline V lookup: CDR1 SGHRS, CDR2 YFSETQ. The CDR3: CASSVQTRVNTGELFF. The CDR3 nucleotides read TGCGCCAGCAGCGTTCAAACGCGGGTAAACACCGGGGAGCTGTTTTTT.

This clonotype was seen a few times. J is TRBJ2-2 and V is TRBV27; possibly TRBD2 for D (5 bases). This CDR3 is built from 17 residues. Trimming stripped 3 bases from V and 2 bases from J, with 16 bases between. The germline gives CDR1 MNHEY, CDR2 SMNVEV (reference sequence). The CDR3, as DNA: TGTGCCAGCAGTTTGGAGGCACGGGTAGTAAACACCGGGGAGCTGTTTTTT. It yields the protein CASSLEARVVNTGELFF.

This clonotype has at least ten counts. The gene calls are TRBV6-1 and TRBJ2-3, with 7 bases aligning to TRBD1. V lost 5 bases to trimming and J lost 1 base; unmatched junction nucleotides: 9. The CDR3 contains 16 residues. Germline lookup yields CDR1 MNHNS and CDR2 SASEGT. The CDR3 spells CASSKQQGSGTDTQYF. CDR3 coding DNA: TGTGCCAGCAGTAAACAACAGGGGTCGGGCACAGATACGCAGTATTTT.

CDR3 sequence (DNA): TGTGCCACCTCTTTAGGGGACATCGGGGCAGATACGCAGTATTTT. This translates into CATSLGDIGADTQYF. This chain joins TRBV11-1 and TRBJ2-3, with a possible D match to TRBD1 (6 bases). Trimming took off 10 bases at V and 4 bases at J, with 21 bases between the two ends. Germline V gives CDR1 SGHAT, CDR2 FQDESV (reference sequence). CDR3 length equals 15 residues.

This clonotype turned up a few times. This chain joins TRBV28 and TRBJ2-6, with D perhaps TRBD2 (6 bases). Germline V gene lookup returns CDR1 MDHEN and CDR2 SYDVKM. The CDR3 is 18 amino acids. Trimming removed 6 bases from V and 4 bases from J, with 22 bases in between. The CDR3 sequence is CASRAVGGGWKGANVLTF. The CDR3 coding sequence is TGTGCCAGCAGGGCCGTGGGGGGAGGTTGGAAAGGGGCCAACGTCCTGACTTTC.

In its sample, this clonotype was seen a few times. The chain couples TRBV9 to TRBJ2-3; D is possibly TRBD2 (6 bases). Trimming pared 0 bases from V and 1 base from J, leaving 12 bases between. This CDR3 is built from 16 residues. Germline CDR1 and CDR2: SGDLS and YYNGEE. CDR3 sequence (DNA): TGTGCCAGCAGCGTAGGCGGGTCTAGCGGCACAGATACGCAGTATTTT. This encodes CASSVGGSSGTDTQYF.

Here the CDR3 DNA reads TGCAGCGTTGAGGAGGGGTTGGCTGGAAACTATGGCTACACCTTC. It specifies CSVEEGLAGNYGYTF. The chain is built from TRBV29-1 and TRBJ1-2; TRBD1 is a possible D gene (5 bases). Looked up from germline, CDR1 is SQVTM and CDR2 is ANQGSEA. The CDR3 is 15 residues long. Trimming took 3 bases from V and 2 from J, leaving 16 bases between them.

The DNA for the CDR3 is TGTGCCTGGAGTGGCGGGGACAATCAGCCCCAGCATTTT. Translated, it gives CAWSGGDNQPQHF. The chain joins TRBV30 to TRBJ1-5; D uncertain. V lost 1 base, J lost 3 bases, and 7 bases lay in between. Germline V gene lookup returns CDR1 GTSNPN and CDR2 SVGIG (reference sequence). CDR3 length equals 13 residues. Supplemented by reference TRBV30 and TRBJ1-5, the full variable domain reads SQTIHQWPATLVQPVGSPLSLECTVEGTSNPNLYWYRQAAGRGLQLLFYSVGIGQISSEVPQNLSASRPQDRQFILSSKKLLLSDSGFYLCAWSGGDNQPQHFGDGTRLSIL.

The chain couples TRBV29-1 to TRBJ1-1, with 8 bases lining up with TRBD1. In germline, CDR1 is SQVTM, CDR2 ANQGSEA. The CDR3 spans 14 residues. V trimming: 6 bases; J trimming: 0 bases; junction bases outside the gene matches: 6. The CDR3 nucleotides read TGCAGCGTCCAGGGGGCGAACATGAACACTGAAGCTTTCTTT. This encodes CSVQGANMNTEAFF.

The chain has TRBV7-9 and TRBJ2-3; D unclear. Germline lookup yields CDR1 SEHNR and CDR2 FQNEAQ (reference sequence). CDR3 size: 15 residues. Trimming took 5 bases from V and 4 from J, leaving 16 bases between them. The CDR3 here is CASSPRAERADTQYF. The CDR3 region has the DNA TGTGCCAGCAGCCCCCGGGCCGAACGGGCAGATACGCAGTATTTT.

CDR3 protein: CASSLEGQRITEAFF. For the CDR3, the DNA is TGTGCCAGCAGCTTAGAAGGCCAAAGGATCACTGAAGCTTTCTTT. V usage is TRBV7-2 and J usage is TRBJ1-1; D is undetermined. The CDR3 is 15 amino acids. Germline assignment: CDR1 SGHTA and CDR2 FQGNSA. V gave up 1 base and J gave up 4 bases, with 13 bases separating them.

The chain is built from TRBV5-4 and TRBJ2-2; D remains ambiguous. CDR1 SGHNT and CDR2 YYREEE come from the germline V gene (reference sequence). Trimming pared 2 bases from V and 2 bases from J, leaving 13 bases between. The CDR3 contains 16 residues. CDR3 amino acids: CASSFQGPHNTGELFF. CDR3 DNA: TGTGCCAGCAGCTTCCAAGGCCCTCACAACACCGGGGAGCTGTTTTTT. The full variable domain, rest sourced from reference TRBV5-4 and TRBJ2-2, is ETGVTQSPTHLIKTRGQQVTLRCSSQSGHNTVSWYQQALGQGPQFIFQYYREEENGRGNFPPRFSGLQFPNYSSELNVNALELDDSALYLCASSFQGPHNTGELFFGEGSRLTVL.

The rearrangement uses TRBV28 and TRBJ2-5; no firm D call. The CDR3 has 13 amino acids. The germline gives CDR1 MDHEN, CDR2 SYDVKM. V lost 4 bases, J lost 5 bases, and 11 bases lay in between. CDR3 amino acids: CASSSPPQETQYF. CDR3 DNA sequence: TGTGCCAGCAGTTCTCCCCCCCAGGAGACCCAGTACTTC.